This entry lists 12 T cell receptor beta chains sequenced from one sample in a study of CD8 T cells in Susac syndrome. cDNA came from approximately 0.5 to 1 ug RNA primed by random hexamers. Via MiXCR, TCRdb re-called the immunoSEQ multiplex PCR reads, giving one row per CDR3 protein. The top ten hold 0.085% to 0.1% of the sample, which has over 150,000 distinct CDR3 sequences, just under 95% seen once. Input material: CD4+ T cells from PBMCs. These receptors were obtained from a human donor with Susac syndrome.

CDR3 residues: CASSPRESSYNEQFF. The CDR3 DNA is TGTGCCAGCAGCCCTCGGGAGAGCTCCTACAATGAGCAGTTCTTC. This chain joins TRBV3-1 and TRBJ2-1, with D tentatively TRBD2 (6 bases). V was trimmed by 4 bases and J by 0 bases, leaving 10 bases between them. This CDR3 is 15 amino acids long. The germline CDR1 and CDR2 sequences are LGHDT and YNNKEL (reference sequence).

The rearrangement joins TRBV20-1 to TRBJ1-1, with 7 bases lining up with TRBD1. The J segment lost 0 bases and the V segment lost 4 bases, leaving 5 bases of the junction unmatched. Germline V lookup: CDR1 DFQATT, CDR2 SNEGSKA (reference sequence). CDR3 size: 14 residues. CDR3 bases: TGCAGTGCTACCCCGGGACAGATGAACACTGAAGCTTTCTTT. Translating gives CSATPGQMNTEAFF.

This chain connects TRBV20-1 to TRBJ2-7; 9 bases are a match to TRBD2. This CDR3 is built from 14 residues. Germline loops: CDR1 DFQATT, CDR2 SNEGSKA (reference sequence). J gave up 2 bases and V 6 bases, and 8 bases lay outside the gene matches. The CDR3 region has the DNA TGCAGTGCGCGGACAGGACTAGCGCCCTACGAGCAGTACTTC. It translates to CSARTGLAPYEQYF.

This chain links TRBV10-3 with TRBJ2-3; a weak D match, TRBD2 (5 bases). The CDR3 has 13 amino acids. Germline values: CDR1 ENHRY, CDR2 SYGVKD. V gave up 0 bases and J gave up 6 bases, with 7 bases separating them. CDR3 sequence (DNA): TGTGCCATCAGTGAGTCGAGGGATGATACGCAGTATTTT. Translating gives CAISESRDDTQYF.

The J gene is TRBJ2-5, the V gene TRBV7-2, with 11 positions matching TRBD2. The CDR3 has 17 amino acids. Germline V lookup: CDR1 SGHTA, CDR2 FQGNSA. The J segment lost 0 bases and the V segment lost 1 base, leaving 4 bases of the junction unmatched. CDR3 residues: CASSLERTSGYQETQYF. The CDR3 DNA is TGTGCCAGCAGCTTAGAACGGACTAGCGGGTACCAAGAGACCCAGTACTTC.

The CDR3 here is CSVEEAEYNEQFF. The CDR3 region has the DNA TGCAGCGTTGAGGAAGCGGAATACAATGAGCAGTTCTTC. V usage is TRBV29-1 and J usage is TRBJ2-1, with D possibly matching TRBD2 (5 bases). The germline V gene has CDR1 SQVTM and CDR2 ANQGSEA. This CDR3 comprises 13 residues. With 3 bases removed from V and 4 bases from J, the gap between germline ends came to 10 bases.

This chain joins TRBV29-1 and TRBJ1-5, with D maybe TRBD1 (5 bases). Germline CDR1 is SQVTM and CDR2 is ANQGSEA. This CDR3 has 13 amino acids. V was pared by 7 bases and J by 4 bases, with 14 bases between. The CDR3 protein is CSASSGNNQPQHF. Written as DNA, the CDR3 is TGCAGCGCTTCCTCAGGGAATAATCAGCCCCAGCATTTT.

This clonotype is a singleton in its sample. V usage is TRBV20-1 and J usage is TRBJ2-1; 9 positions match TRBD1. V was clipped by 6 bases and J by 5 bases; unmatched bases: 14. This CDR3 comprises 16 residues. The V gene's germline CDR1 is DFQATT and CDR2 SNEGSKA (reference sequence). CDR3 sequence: CSAIGGRDRVHNEQFF. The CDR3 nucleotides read TGCAGTGCAATAGGTGGCCGGGACAGGGTTCACAATGAGCAGTTCTTC.

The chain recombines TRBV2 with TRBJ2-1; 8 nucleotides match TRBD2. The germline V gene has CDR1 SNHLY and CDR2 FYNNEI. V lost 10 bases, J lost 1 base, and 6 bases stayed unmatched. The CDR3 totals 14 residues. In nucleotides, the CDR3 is TGTGCCACCGAACGACTAGCGTCCTACAATGAGCAGTTCTTC. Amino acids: CATERLASYNEQFF. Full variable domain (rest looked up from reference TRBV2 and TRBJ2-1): EPEVTQTPSHQVTQMGQEVILRCVPISNHLYFYWYRQILGQKVEFLVSFYNNEISEKSEIFDDQFSVERPDGSNFTLKIRSTKLEDSAMYFCATERLASYNEQFFGPGTRLTVL.

The CDR3 spells CSAIPGLAVDTQYF. The CDR3 DNA reads TGCAGTGCTATTCCGGGACTAGCGGTCGATACGCAGTATTTT. The chain couples TRBV20-1 to TRBJ2-3; 11 nucleotides line up with TRBD2. With 4 bases clipped from V and 6 bases from J, the junction kept 6 bases outside the gene matches. The germline gives CDR1 DFQATT, CDR2 SNEGSKA (reference sequence). This CDR3 has 14 amino acids.

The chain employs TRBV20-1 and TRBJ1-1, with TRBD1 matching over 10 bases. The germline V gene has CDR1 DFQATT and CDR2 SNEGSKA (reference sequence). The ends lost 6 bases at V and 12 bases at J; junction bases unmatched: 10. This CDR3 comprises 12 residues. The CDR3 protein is CSAEDRGQMSFF. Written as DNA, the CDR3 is TGCAGTGCCGAAGACAGGGGGCAGATGTCTTTCTTT.

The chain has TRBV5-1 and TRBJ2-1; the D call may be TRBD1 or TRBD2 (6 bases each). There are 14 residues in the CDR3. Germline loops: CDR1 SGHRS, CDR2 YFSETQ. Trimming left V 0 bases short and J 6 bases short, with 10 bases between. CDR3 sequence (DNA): TGCGCCAGCAGCTTGGAGGGGGGCAGCAATGAGCAGTTCTTC. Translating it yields CASSLEGGSNEQFF.